This T cell receptor beta chain was profiled in a study of identifying expanded T cells in peripheral blood. Clones were sequenced by immunoSEQ multiplex PCR, and TCRdb holds only the in-frame ones, with some missing. The profile shows about 58,000 clones, approximately 89% of them singletons. Study-level findings and limits: Over two and four weeks, about 17 and 20 clones changed, versus around 1.3 between replicates. Variance in clone template counts between approximately two-week samples significantly increased with total template count across all healthy donors.

Comment on this clone: Its antigen is not known.

During the collection period, no donor immune events like infections were recorded. Germline trimming cut 3 bases from V and 2 bases from J; bases unmatched to any gene: 3. There are 13 residues in the CDR3. In germline, CDR1 is SQVTM, CDR2 ANQGSEA. This clonotype was obtained from a person between 18 and 75 years old in good health. V usage is TRBV29-1 and J usage is TRBJ1-1; 7 nucleotides agree with TRBD1. Sequencing input: blood. The CDR3 loop reads CSVEGDSNTEAFF. The CDR3 DNA sequence: TGCAGCGTTGAGGGGGACAGTAACACTGAAGCTTTCTTT. The whole variable domain, filled in from reference TRBV29-1 and TRBJ1-1, reads SAVISQKPSRDICQRGTSLTIQCQVDSQVTMMFWYRQQPGQSLTLIATANQGSEATYESGFVIDKFPISRPNLTFSTLTVSNMSPEDSSIYLCSVEGDSNTEAFFGQGTRLTVV.